The rows below give T cell receptor beta chains drawn from one sample of a study of neurological immune-mediated disorders. A single record per CDR3 protein comes from TCRdb applying MiXCR to the 5' RACE reads. In the table there are 50,000 to 70,000 distinct CDR3 sequences, 3.4% of which are singletons. The sample taken for sequencing was PBMCs. The origin of the receptors is a man aged 35-49 years with multiple sclerosis. Each CDR3 is given with its conserved first and last residue. D genes are given only for firm matches. Part of the rows lack a size; the others show once, few, many or a class for expanded clones.

D gene: TRBD2; V gene: TRBV5-5; clone size: many; J gene: TRBJ2-1; CDR3 DNA: TGTGCCAGCAGCTTGGGGAGCGGGGCCTACAATGAGCAGTTCTTC; CDR3 protein: CASSLGSGAYNEQFF
D gene: -; V gene: TRBV2; clone size: many; J gene: TRBJ2-1; CDR3 DNA: TGTGCCAGCGGGGGAGGAATGGGGTACGTGCAGTTCTTC; CDR3 protein: CASGGGMGYVQFF
D gene: -; V gene: TRBV7-2; clone size: -; J gene: TRBJ1-1; CDR3 DNA: TGTGCCAGCAGCTTTCAGACAGGAATGAACACTGAAGCTTTCTTT; CDR3 protein: CASSFQTGMNTEAFF
D gene: -; V gene: TRBV12-3/TRBV12-4; clone size: few; J gene: TRBJ2-5; CDR3 DNA: TGTGCCAGCACTCCCTTAGCATCCGGGGGTCAGACCCAGTACTTC; CDR3 protein: CASTPLASGGQTQYF
D gene: -; V gene: TRBV5-1; clone size: many; J gene: TRBJ2-3; CDR3 DNA: TGCGCCAGCAGCATAGGGACTTCCCTAGATACGCAGTATTTT; CDR3 protein: CASSIGTSLDTQYF
D gene: -; V gene: TRBV10-3; clone size: many; J gene: TRBJ1-1; CDR3 DNA: TGTGCCATCAGCGGAGGGGTAGTCACTGAAGCTTTCTTT; CDR3 protein: CAISGGVVTEAFF
D gene: TRBD1; V gene: TRBV2; clone size: -; J gene: TRBJ1-2; CDR3 DNA: TGTGCCAGCAGCCAGACAGGGGATGGCTACACCTTC; CDR3 protein: CASSQTGDGYTF
D gene: -; V gene: TRBV29-1; clone size: many; J gene: TRBJ1-5; CDR3 DNA: TGCAGCGTTGGAGGGGCCGGGGGCGTCAATCAGCCCCAGCATTTT; CDR3 protein: CSVGGAGGVNQPQHF
D gene: TRBD2; V gene: TRBV10-3; clone size: many; J gene: TRBJ2-7; CDR3 DNA: TGTGCCATCAGTGGGGGACTAGCGGGGGCCCCGTACGAGCAGTACTTC; CDR3 protein: CAISGGLAGAPYEQYF
D gene: TRBD2; V gene: TRBV5-6; clone size: many; J gene: TRBJ2-3; CDR3 DNA: TGTGCCAGCAGCCCGGGACTAGGATCAGATACGCAGTATTTT; CDR3 protein: CASSPGLGSDTQYF
D gene: TRBD1; V gene: TRBV5-6; clone size: many; J gene: TRBJ2-3; CDR3 DNA: TGTGCCAGCAGCTCCACAGGGGGGTCTGATACGCAGTATTTT; CDR3 protein: CASSSTGGSDTQYF
D gene: -; V gene: TRBV5-6; clone size: many; J gene: TRBJ2-3; CDR3 DNA: TGTGCCAGCAGCTTGGGGCTAAGAGGGGATACGCAGTATTTT; CDR3 protein: CASSLGLRGDTQYF
D gene: -; V gene: TRBV12-3/TRBV12-4; clone size: many; J gene: TRBJ2-1; CDR3 DNA: TGTGCCAGCAGTTTAGTTACAGGGCACTACAATGAGCAGTTCTTC; CDR3 protein: CASSLVTGHYNEQFF
D gene: TRBD1; V gene: TRBV25-1; clone size: many; J gene: TRBJ1-3; CDR3 DNA: TGTGCCAGCAGTGAATGGGACAGGGCTCTTGGAAACACCATATATTTT; CDR3 protein: CASSEWDRALGNTIYF
D gene: -; V gene: TRBV20-1; clone size: few; J gene: TRBJ1-1; CDR3 DNA: TGCAGTGCTAGACCCTCGGGAAGGGGAGGGGAAGCTTTCTTT; CDR3 protein: CSARPSGRGGEAFF